This TCR beta chain appears in the sequencing data of a study of T cell responses to AZD1222 COVID-19 vaccine. Overall study findings and caveats: The reported proportion of spike-specific TCRs targeting unmutated variant regions was nearly half.

This clone was seen a few times. Antigen: not known. Profiling relied on immunoSEQ multiplex PCR, and the TCRdb table lists in-frame clones only, not all of them. Of about 97,000 clones listed, nearly 90% were seen once; the top ten hold approximately 2.8%. The ends lost 8 bases at V and 9 bases at J; junction bases unmatched: 18. The CDR3 covers 16 residues. Germline V gene lookup returns CDR1 LNHDA and CDR2 SQIVND (reference sequence). The chain links TRBV19 to TRBJ2-1; the match to TRBD2 covers 8 bases. Sequencing was performed on peripheral blood, taken on day 0 of AZD1222 vaccination. The TCR sequence derives from an adult in good health. CDR3 sequence: CASATPSERGSTEQFF. CDR3 DNA: TGTGCCAGTGCCACCCCATCAGAGCGGGGGTCTACTGAGCAGTTCTTC. The whole variable domain, remainder taken from reference TRBV19 and TRBJ2-1, is DGGITQSPKYLFRKEGQNVTLSCEQNLNHDAMYWYRQDPGQGLRLIYYSQIVNDFQKGDIAEGYSVSREKKESFPLTVTSAQKNPTAFYLCASATPSERGSTEQFFGPGTRLTVL.